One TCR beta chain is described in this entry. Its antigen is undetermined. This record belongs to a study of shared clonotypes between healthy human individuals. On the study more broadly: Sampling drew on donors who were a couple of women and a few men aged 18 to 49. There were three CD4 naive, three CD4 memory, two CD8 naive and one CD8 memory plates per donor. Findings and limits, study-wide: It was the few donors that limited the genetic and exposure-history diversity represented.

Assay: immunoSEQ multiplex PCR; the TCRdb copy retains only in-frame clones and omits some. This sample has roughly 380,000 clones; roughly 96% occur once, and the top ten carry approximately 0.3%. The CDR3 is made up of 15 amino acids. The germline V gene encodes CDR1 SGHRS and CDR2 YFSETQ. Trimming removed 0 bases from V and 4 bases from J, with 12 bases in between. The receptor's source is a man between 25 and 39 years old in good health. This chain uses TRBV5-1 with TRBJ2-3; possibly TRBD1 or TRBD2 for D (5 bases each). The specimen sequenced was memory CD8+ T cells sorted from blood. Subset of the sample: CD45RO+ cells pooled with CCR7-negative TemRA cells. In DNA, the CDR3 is TGCGCCAGCAGCTTGGCCCTATTGGGACCAGATACGCAGTATTTT. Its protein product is CASSLALLGPDTQYF. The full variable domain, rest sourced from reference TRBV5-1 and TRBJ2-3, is KAGVTQTPRYLIKTRGQQVTLSCSPISGHRSVSWYQQTPGQGLQFLFEYFSETQRNKGNFPGRFSGRQFSNSRSEMNVSTLELGDSALYLCASSLALLGPDTQYFGPGTRLTVL.